One sample yielded the 8 T cell receptor beta chains listed below, sequenced in a study of T cell changes during pregnancy in multiple sclerosis. Method: immunoSEQ multiplex PCR; TCRdb's copy keeps in-frame clones and lacks some. Of about 52,000 clones detected, approximately 92% appear once; the ten largest clones hold 0.15% to 0.2%. The sequences come from CD4+ T cells from peripheral blood mononuclear cells, collected after pregnancy. Receptors were obtained from a female donor in good health, enrolled as a control in a pregnancy study.

The V and J genes are TRBV11-2 and TRBJ2-1, with a tentative D call TRBD1 (6 bases). With 0 bases removed from V and 14 bases from J, the gap between germline ends came to 14 bases. Looked up from germline, CDR1 is SGHAT and CDR2 is FQNNGV. The length of the CDR3 is 13 residues. CDR3 nucleotides: TGTGCCAGCAGCTTAGACAGGGGTCCCTCGGAGTTCTTC. Translating it yields CASSLDRGPSEFF.

V gene TRBV6-4 combines with J gene TRBJ2-4; D not resolved. V lost 5 bases, J lost 0 bases, and 20 bases lay in between. The CDR3 is made up of 18 amino acids. Per the germline V gene, CDR1 is MRHNA and CDR2 is SNTAGT. CDR3 in DNA: TGTGCCAGCAGTCGACTCGCCCAATACCTTCTAGCCAAAAACATTCAGTACTTC. As protein: CASSRLAQYLLAKNIQYF.

The chain links TRBV4-3 to TRBJ2-5; no clear D. The V end lost 0 bases, the J end lost 2 bases, and 10 bases lay between the germline ends. The CDR3 spans 15 residues. The germline V gene encodes CDR1 LGHNA and CDR2 YSLEER. CDR3 nucleotide sequence: TGCGCCAGCAGCCAAGATCCTCAGACTCAAGAGACCCAGTACTTC. Residues: CASSQDPQTQETQYF.

The V gene is TRBV7-8, the J gene TRBJ1-2; TRBD1 matches at 7 bases. J lost 0 bases, V lost 5 bases, and 6 bases had no gene match. Germline CDR1 SGHVS, CDR2 FQNEAQ. This CDR3 comprises 15 residues. The CDR3 DNA sequence: TGTGCCAGCAGCATAAGGGACAGCTCTAACTATGGCTACACCTTC. As protein: CASSIRDSSNYGYTF. Full variable domain (remainder filled in from reference TRBV7-8 and TRBJ1-2): GAGVSQSPRYKVAKRGQDVALRCDPISGHVSLFWYQQALGQGPEFLTYFQNEAQLDKSGLPSDRFFAERPEGSVSTLKIQRTQQEDSAVYLCASSIRDSSNYGYTFGSGTRLTVV.

J is TRBJ2-1 and V is TRBV30; TRBD2 matches 13 bases. Trimming removed 8 bases from V and 10 bases from J; junction bases left unmatched: 8. CDR1 GTSNPN and CDR2 SVGIG come from the germline V gene (reference sequence). The CDR3 contains 13 residues. CDR3 DNA: TGTGCCCTTCGGACTAGCGGGGGAAGGGAGCAGTTCTTC. This codes for CALRTSGGREQFF.

The rearrangement joins TRBV5-6 to TRBJ1-2; the match to TRBD1 covers 7 bases. Per the germline V gene, CDR1 is SGHDT and CDR2 is YYEEEE. The CDR3 sequence is 16 residues long. Trimming cost V 0 bases and J 4 bases; bases outside gene matches: 9. CDR3 residues: CASSLDLGQTAYGYTF. CDR3 in DNA: TGTGCCAGCAGCTTGGATCTGGGACAGACGGCCTATGGCTACACCTTC.

This clone was detected once. The V and J genes are TRBV20-1 and TRBJ2-3; no clear D. The germline V and J ends were trimmed by 5 bases and 4 bases, with 7 bases remaining between them. The CDR3 is 11 residues long. Germline CDR1 reads DFQATT; CDR2 reads SNEGSKA (reference sequence). CDR3 residues: CSAVLADTQYF. The CDR3 DNA reads as TGCAGTGCTGTACTGGCAGATACGCAGTATTTT.

J is TRBJ2-1 and V is TRBV18; 7 bases are a match to TRBD1. Germline CDR1 KGHSH, CDR2 LQKENI. CDR3 length: 14 residues. Germline trimming cut 3 bases from V and 7 bases from J; bases unmatched to any gene: 6. This CDR3 reads CASSPTGLGNEQFF. The CDR3, as DNA: TGTGCCAGCTCACCGACAGGGCTAGGAAATGAGCAGTTCTTC.